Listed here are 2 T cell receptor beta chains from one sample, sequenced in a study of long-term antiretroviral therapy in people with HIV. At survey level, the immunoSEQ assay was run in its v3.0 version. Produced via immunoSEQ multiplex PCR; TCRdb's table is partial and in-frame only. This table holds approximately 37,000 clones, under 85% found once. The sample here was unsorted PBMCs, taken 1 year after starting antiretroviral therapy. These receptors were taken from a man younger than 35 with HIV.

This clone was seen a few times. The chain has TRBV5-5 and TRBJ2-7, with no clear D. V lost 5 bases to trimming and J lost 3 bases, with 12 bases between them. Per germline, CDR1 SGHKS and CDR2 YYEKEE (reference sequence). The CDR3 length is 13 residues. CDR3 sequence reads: CASRLPGSYEQYF. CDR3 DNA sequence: TGTGCCAGCAGACTCCCGGGTAGCTACGAGCAGTACTTC.

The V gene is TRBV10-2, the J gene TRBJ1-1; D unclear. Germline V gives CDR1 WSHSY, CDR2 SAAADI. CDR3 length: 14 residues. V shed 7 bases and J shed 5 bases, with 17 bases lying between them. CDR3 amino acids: CASTPGEGWTEAFF. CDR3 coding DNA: TGCGCCAGCACTCCCGGGGAGGGCTGGACTGAAGCTTTCTTT.